The rows below give T cell receptor beta chains drawn from one sample of a study of blood T cell repertoires in COVID-19. Produced via immunoSEQ multiplex PCR; TCRdb's table is partial and in-frame only. The table has 50,000 to 55,000 clones, around nine tenths seen once; the top ten hold 3.5% to 4.5%. Sample: peripheral blood. All receptors derive from a man between 45 and 60 years old with acute or convalescent COVID-19. Both conserved end residues are part of each CDR3. Fields, in order: clone size, J gene, V gene, CDR3 protein. For some rows the clone size is stated as once, few or many, or as a class when expanded; others skip it.

>-|TRBJ1-2|TRBV11-3
CASSLSRLSGYTF
>medium-sized|TRBJ2-1|TRBV18
CASSLPGQGYEQFF
>-|TRBJ2-2|TRBV29-1
CSVEGGPGGSRELFF
>-|TRBJ1-5|TRBV27
CASSPLGTGGPSVQHF
>-|TRBJ1-1|TRBV27
CASSLSGTVNTEAFF
>-|TRBJ2-3|TRBV5-1
CASSISADTQYF
>-|TRBJ2-2|TRBV12-3/TRBV12-4
CAIQGNTGELFF
>-|TRBJ1-1|TRBV12-3/TRBV12-4
CASSFWAGTEAFF
>few|TRBJ1-2|TRBV14
CASSQSRNYGYTF
>-|TRBJ2-3|TRBV9
CASSEGGGYRTDTQYF
>-|TRBJ1-5|TRBV6-5
CASSYSRYQPQHF
>few|TRBJ1-3|TRBV12-3/TRBV12-4
CASRTGSGNTIYF
>-|TRBJ2-2|TRBV4-2
CASRREGSTGELFF
>-|TRBJ2-7|TRBV2
CASSEAIVTGYRNYEQYF
>-|TRBJ1-5|TRBV15
CATSRDPQGNQPQHF
>-|TRBJ2-5|TRBV5-1
CASSLAWTGKETQYF
>-|TRBJ1-1|TRBV25-1
CASSPQTGEAFF
>-|TRBJ1-3|TRBV11-2
CASSRGGPLPTGNTIYF
>-|TRBJ2-1|TRBV7-9
CASSSGTDRSYNEQFF
>-|TRBJ1-2|TRBV14
CASSPIQGGYTF
>-|TRBJ1-4|TRBV30
CAWRIGSPNEKLFF
>-|TRBJ2-1|TRBV9
CASSPPPGSGRNNEQFF
>-|TRBJ2-7|TRBV9
CASSVDGGSFEQYF
>-|TRBJ1-3|TRBV10-3
CAISDGPNRGPRGNTIYF
>-|TRBJ2-7|TRBV18
CASSPGNPYEQYF
>-|TRBJ1-3|TRBV2
CASSTGGNTIYF
>-|TRBJ2-7|TRBV6-5
CASSTPGQSYEQYF
>-|TRBJ1-5|TRBV4-1
CASSQMTGGGQPQHF
>-|TRBJ2-7|TRBV18
CASSPTLAGSYYEQYF
>-|TRBJ1-1|TRBV27
CASSPSRGFGTEAFF
>-|TRBJ1-4|TRBV27
CASGQQGGGEKLFF
>-|TRBJ1-5|TRBV18
CASSPQGQGRQPQHF
>-|TRBJ2-3|TRBV28
CASSSSLAGGPDTQYF
>-|TRBJ2-3|TRBV9
CASSVEGGGSLSPDTQYF
>-|TRBJ1-5|TRBV19
CASSHRGSNQPQHF
>-|TRBJ1-5|TRBV10-3
CAISERMSGQPQHF
>once|TRBJ2-5|TRBV9
CASSATGTGAETQYF
>-|TRBJ1-1|TRBV29-1
CSVARDTEAFF
>-|TRBJ1-3|TRBV27
CASSLARAGNTIYF
>-|TRBJ1-6|TRBV27
CASSLQGTGSPLHF
>-|TRBJ2-2|TRBV6-5
CASSVGGANTGELFF
>-|TRBJ1-4|TRBV7-6
CASSLGRDINEKLFF